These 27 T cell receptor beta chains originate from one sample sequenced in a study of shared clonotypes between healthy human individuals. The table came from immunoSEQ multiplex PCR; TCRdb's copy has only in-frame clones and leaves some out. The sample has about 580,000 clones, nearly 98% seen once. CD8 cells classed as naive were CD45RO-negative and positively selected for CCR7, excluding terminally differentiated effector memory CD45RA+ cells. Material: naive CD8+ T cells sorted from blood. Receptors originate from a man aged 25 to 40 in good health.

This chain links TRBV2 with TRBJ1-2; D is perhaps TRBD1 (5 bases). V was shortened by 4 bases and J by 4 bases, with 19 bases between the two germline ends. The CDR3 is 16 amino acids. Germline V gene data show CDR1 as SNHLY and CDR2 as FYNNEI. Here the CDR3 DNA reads TGTGCCAGCAGTGGTGGGTCAGGGAGCCTTTCCTATGGCTACACCTTC. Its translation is CASSGGSGSLSYGYTF.

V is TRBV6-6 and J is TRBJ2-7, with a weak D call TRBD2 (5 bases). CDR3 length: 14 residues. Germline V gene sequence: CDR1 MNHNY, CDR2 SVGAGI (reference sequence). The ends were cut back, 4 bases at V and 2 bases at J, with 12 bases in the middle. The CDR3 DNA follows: TGTGCCAGCAGTTCCCACAGCGGCACCTACGAGCAGTACTTC. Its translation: CASSSHSGTYEQYF.

CDR3 in amino acids: CASSLDDYEQYF. CDR3 coding DNA: TGTGCCAGCAGCCTGGACGACTACGAGCAGTACTTC. The chain couples TRBV7-9 to TRBJ2-7; no clear D gene. The CDR3 consists of 12 residues. V shed 5 bases and J shed 3 bases, with 8 bases lying between them. Germline-derived CDR1 and CDR2 are SEHNR and FQNEAQ (reference sequence).

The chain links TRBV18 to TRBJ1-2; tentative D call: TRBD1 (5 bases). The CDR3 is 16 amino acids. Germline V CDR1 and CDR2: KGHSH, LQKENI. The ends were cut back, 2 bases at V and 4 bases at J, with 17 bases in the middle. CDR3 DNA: TGTGCCAGCTCACCAGGGCAGGGTGGTCCAGGCTATGGCTACACCTTC. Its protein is CASSPGQGGPGYGYTF.

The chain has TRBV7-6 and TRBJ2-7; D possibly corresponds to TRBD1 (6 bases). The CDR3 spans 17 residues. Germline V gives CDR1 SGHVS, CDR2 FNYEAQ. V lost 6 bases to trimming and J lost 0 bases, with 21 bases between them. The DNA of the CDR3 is TGTGCCAGCAGTAGACGACCGGGACAAGAAAGCTCCTACGAGCAGTACTTC. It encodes CASSRRPGQESSYEQYF.

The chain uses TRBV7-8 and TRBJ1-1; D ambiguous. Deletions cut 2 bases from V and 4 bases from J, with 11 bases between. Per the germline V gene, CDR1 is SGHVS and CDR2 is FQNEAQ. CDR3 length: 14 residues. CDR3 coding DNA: TGTGCCAGCAGCTTACGGAGATTCGGCACTGAAGCTTTCTTT. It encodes CASSLRRFGTEAFF.

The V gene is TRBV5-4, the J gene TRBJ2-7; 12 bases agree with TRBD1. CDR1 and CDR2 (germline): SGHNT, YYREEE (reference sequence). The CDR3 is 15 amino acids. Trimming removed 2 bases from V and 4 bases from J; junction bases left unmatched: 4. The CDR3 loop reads CASSLGTGGVYEQYF. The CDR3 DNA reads TGTGCCAGCAGCTTAGGGACAGGGGGCGTGTACGAGCAGTACTTC.

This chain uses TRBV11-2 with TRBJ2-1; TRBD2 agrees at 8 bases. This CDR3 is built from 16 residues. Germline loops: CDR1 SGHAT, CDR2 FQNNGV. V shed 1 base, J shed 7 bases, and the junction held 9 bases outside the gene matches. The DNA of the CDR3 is TGTGCCAGCAGCTTAGGTGCTAGCGGGTCCCTTAATGAGCAGTTCTTC. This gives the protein CASSLGASGSLNEQFF.

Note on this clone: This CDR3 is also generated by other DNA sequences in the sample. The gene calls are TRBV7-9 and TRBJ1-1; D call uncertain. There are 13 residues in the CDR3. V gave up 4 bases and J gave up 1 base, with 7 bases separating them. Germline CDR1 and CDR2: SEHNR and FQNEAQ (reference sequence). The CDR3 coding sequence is TGTGCCAGCAGCTCCCCCGGGAACACTGAAGCTTTCTTT. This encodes CASSSPGNTEAFF.

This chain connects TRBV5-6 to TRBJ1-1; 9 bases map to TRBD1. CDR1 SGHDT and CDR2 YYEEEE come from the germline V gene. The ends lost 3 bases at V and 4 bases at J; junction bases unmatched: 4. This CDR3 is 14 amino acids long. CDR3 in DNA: TGTGCCAGCAGCTGGGGACAGGGAGTCACTGAAGCTTTCTTT. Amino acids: CASSWGQGVTEAFF.

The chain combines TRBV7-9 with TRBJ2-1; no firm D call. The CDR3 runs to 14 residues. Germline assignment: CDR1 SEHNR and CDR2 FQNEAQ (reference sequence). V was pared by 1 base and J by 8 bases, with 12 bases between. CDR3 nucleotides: TGTGCCAGCAGCTTAGGGGCTAGAGTCTATGAGCAGTTCTTC. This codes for CASSLGARVYEQFF.

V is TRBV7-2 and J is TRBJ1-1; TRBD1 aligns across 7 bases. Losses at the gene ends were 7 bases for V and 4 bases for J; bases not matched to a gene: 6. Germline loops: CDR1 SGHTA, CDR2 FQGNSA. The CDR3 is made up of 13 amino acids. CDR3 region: CASTLDRFTEAFF. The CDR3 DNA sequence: TGTGCCAGCACCTTGGACAGGTTCACTGAAGCTTTCTTT.

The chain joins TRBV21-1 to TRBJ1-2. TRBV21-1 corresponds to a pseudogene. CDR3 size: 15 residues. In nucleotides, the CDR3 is TGTGCCAGCAGCAAAGCGCTTTCTCCGCAAAGGGGCTACACCTTC. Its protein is CASSKALSPQRGYTF.

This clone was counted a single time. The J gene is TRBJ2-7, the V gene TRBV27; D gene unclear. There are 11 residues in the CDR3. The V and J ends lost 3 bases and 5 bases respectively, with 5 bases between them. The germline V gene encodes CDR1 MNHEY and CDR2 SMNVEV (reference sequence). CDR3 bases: TGTGCCAGCAGTTTTGGGAACGAGCAGTACTTC. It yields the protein CASSFGNEQYF.

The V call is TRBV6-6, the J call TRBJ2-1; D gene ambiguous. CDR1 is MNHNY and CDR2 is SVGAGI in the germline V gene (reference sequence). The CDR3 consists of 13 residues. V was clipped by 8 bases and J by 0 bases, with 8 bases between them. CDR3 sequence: CASGPSSYNEQFF. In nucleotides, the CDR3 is TGTGCCAGCGGGCCGAGCTCCTACAATGAGCAGTTCTTC.

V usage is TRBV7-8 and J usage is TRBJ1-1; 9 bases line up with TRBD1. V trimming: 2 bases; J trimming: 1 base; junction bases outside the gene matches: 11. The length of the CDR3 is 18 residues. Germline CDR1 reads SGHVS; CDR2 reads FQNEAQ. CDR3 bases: TGTGCCAGCAGCTTACCACCTACCGGGACAGGGAAGAACACTGAAGCTTTCTTT. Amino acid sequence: CASSLPPTGTGKNTEAFF.

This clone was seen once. The CDR3 nucleotides read TGTGCCAGCAGTTACTCTGGGACGGCAAGCTACGAGCAGTACTTC. It encodes CASSYSGTASYEQYF. The chain carries TRBV6-5 and TRBJ2-7; the D call may be TRBD1 or TRBD2 (5 bases each). This CDR3 region has 15 residues. CDR1 and CDR2 from the germline V gene are MNHEY and SVGAGI. With 0 bases removed from V and 3 bases from J, the gap between germline ends came to 12 bases.

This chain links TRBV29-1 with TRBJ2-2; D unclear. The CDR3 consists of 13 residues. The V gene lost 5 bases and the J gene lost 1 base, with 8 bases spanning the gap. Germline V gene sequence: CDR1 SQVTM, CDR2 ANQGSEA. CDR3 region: CSVILQNTGELFF. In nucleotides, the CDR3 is TGCAGCGTTATCCTACAGAACACCGGGGAGCTGTTTTTT.

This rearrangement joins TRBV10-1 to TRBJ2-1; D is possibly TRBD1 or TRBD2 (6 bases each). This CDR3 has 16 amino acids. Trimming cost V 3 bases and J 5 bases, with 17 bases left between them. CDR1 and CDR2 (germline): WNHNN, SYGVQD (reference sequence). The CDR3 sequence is CASSDTGAPGDNEQFF. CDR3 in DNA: TGCGCCAGCAGTGATACGGGGGCACCGGGGGACAATGAGCAGTTCTTC.

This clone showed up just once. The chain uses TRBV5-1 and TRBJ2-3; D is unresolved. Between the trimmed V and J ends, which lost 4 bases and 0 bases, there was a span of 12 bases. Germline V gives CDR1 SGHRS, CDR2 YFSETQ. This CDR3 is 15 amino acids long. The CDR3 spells CASSAADYSTDTQYF. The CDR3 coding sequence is TGCGCCAGCAGCGCCGCAGATTATAGCACAGATACGCAGTATTTT. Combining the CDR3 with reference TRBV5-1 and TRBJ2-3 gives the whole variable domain KAGVTQTPRYLIKTRGQQVTLSCSPISGHRSVSWYQQTPGQGLQFLFEYFSETQRNKGNFPGRFSGRQFSNSRSEMNVSTLELGDSALYLCASSAADYSTDTQYFGPGTRLTVL.

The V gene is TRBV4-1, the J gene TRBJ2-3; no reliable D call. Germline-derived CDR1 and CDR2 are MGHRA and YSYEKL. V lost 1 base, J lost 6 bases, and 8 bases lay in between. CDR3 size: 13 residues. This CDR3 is CASSQVTWDTQYF. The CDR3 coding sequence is TGCGCCAGCAGCCAAGTGACTTGGGATACGCAGTATTTT.

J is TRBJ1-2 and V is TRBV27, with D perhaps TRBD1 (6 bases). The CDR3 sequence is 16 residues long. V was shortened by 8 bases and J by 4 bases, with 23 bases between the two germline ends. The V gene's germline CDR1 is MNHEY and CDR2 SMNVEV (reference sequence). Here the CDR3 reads CASAPLGGAVGYGYTF. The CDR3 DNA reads TGTGCCAGCGCTCCTCTGGGGGGCGCAGTTGGCTATGGCTACACCTTC.

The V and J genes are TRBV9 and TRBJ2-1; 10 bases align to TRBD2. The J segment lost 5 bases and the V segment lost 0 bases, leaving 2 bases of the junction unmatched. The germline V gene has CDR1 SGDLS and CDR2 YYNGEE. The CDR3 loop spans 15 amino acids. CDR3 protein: CASSVASGSHNEQFF. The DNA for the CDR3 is TGTGCCAGCAGCGTAGCTAGCGGGAGCCACAATGAGCAGTTCTTC.

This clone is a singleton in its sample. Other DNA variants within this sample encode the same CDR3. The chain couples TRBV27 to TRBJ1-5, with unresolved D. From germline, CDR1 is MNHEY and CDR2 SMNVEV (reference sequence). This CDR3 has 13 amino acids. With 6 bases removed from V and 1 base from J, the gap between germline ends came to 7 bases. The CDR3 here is CASSSDSNQPQHF. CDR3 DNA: TGTGCCAGCAGCTCCGACAGCAATCAGCCCCAGCATTTT.

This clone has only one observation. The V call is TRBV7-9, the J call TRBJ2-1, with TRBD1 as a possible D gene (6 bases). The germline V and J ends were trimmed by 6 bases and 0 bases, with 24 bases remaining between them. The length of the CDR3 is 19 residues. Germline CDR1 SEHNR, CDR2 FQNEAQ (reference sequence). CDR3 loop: CASRGAMVEQVLSYNEQFF. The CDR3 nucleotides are TGTGCCAGCAGGGGGGCCATGGTCGAGCAAGTTCTCTCCTACAATGAGCAGTTCTTC.

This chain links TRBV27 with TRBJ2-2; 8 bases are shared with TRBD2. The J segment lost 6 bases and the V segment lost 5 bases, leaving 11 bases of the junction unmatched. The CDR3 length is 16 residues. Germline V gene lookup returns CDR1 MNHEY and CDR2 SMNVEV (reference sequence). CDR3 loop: CASSQLSGRRSGELFF. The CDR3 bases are TGTGCCAGCAGTCAGCTGAGCGGGAGAAGGTCCGGGGAGCTGTTTTTT.

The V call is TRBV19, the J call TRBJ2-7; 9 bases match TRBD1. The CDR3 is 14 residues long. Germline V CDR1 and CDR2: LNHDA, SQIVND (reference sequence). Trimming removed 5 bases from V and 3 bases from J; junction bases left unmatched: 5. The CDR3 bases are TGTGCCAGTAGTCCGGGGACAGGGAGCTACGAGCAGTACTTC. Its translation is CASSPGTGSYEQYF. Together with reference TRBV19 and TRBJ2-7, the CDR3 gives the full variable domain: DGGITQSPKYLFRKEGQNVTLSCEQNLNHDAMYWYRQDPGQGLRLIYYSQIVNDFQKGDIAEGYSVSREKKESFPLTVTSAQKNPTAFYLCASSPGTGSYEQYFGPGTRLTVT.